The present T cell receptor beta chain was sequenced within a study of cytomegalovirus exposure and HLA in healthy donors. The overall study: Out of 398 genotyped donors, about 76% belonged to the Caucasian-associated ancestry cluster. Findings of the study overall: Roughly even sequencing depth across donors was the assumption behind the presence/absence analyses. In a later analysis, V- and J-gene trimming of beta chains associated with a DCLRE1C missense variant, replicated independently.

In the PCR, 60 Vbeta and 13 Jbeta primers were used. Clones were read by immunoSEQ multiplex PCR, and TCRdb kept only the in-frame ones, dropping some. The table includes 130,000 or so clones, roughly 82% detected once. Germline CDR1 and CDR2: SGHDT and YYEEEE. The CDR3 totals 16 residues. J lost 4 bases, V lost 5 bases, and 10 bases had no gene match. Comments on this clone: Its antigen is as yet unknown.

The receptor's source is a woman between 18 and 29 years old in good health and CMV-seropositive. V and J are TRBV5-6 and TRBJ2-2; 8 bases fit TRBD2. The sample taken for sequencing was PBMCs. CDR3 loop: CASRVAGGGFTGELFF. Written as DNA, the CDR3 is TGTGCCAGCAGGGTGGCTGGCGGGGGGTTCACCGGGGAGCTGTTTTTT. The variable domain in full, with the rest retrieved from reference TRBV5-6 and TRBJ2-2, is DAGVTQSPTHLIKTRGQQVTLRCSPKSGHDTVSWYQQALGQGPQFIFQYYEEEERQRGNFPDRFSGHQFPNYSSELNVNALLLGDSALYLCASRVAGGGFTGELFFGEGSRLTVL.